The next 30 T cell receptor beta chains were all read from a single sample in a study of cytomegalovirus exposure and HLA in healthy donors. The PCR ran on 60 Vbeta and 13 Jbeta primers. The assay was immunoSEQ multiplex PCR, and TCRdb's table has in-frame clones only and misses some. The table records roughly 100,000 clones, 80% of them present only once. Sequencing was carried out using PBMCs. The receptors shown here come from a man between 25 and 39 years old in good health and CMV-seropositive.

The chain recombines TRBV5-6 with TRBJ2-5; TRBD2 matches 8 bases. The length of the CDR3 is 17 residues. CDR1 is SGHDT and CDR2 is YYEEEE in the germline V gene. After removal of 3 bases from V and 5 bases from J, the junction contained 15 bases not matched to a gene. CDR3 DNA: TGTGCCAGCAGCTCACCGGGACTAGGGGGGAGTTACGAGACCCAGTACTTC. Its protein is CASSSPGLGGSYETQYF.

The chain uses TRBV10-2 and TRBJ1-1, with D hard to call. This CDR3 comprises 13 residues. Germline-derived CDR1 and CDR2 are WSHSY and SAAADI. Trimming left V 5 bases short and J 1 base short, with 8 bases between. The CDR3 nucleotides read TGCGCCAGCAGTTACGAGGGGAACACTGAAGCTTTCTTT. Residues: CASSYEGNTEAFF.

The chain couples TRBV18 to TRBJ1-6; 11 bases map to TRBD1. The CDR3 has 15 residues. CDR1 and CDR2 from the germline V gene are KGHSH and LQKENI. J gave up 10 bases and V 3 bases, and 5 bases lay outside the gene matches. The DNA for the CDR3 is TGTGCCAGCTCACCCGGACAGGGGGCGATCTCACCCCTCCACTTT. This sequence encodes CASSPGQGAISPLHF.

The V gene is TRBV7-2, the J gene TRBJ2-7; TRBD1 matches 9 bases. CDR1 is SGHTA and CDR2 is FQGNSA in the germline V gene. The CDR3 spans 15 residues. Losses at the gene ends were 1 base for V and 5 bases for J; bases not matched to a gene: 6. As DNA, the CDR3 is TGTGCCAGCAGCTTAGGGGGGACAGGGCTCGACGAGCAGTACTTC. Protein sequence: CASSLGGTGLDEQYF.

This clone was seen only a few times. The rearrangement joins TRBV5-1 to TRBJ2-7; a possible D gene is TRBD2 (6 bases). Germline V gene sequence: CDR1 SGHRS, CDR2 YFSETQ. The germline V and J ends were trimmed by 0 bases and 5 bases, with 15 bases remaining between them. The CDR3 extends over 15 amino acids. CDR3 amino acids: CASSLGSSGGDEQYF. The DNA for the CDR3 is TGCGCCAGCAGCTTGGGGAGTAGCGGAGGGGACGAGCAGTACTTC.

The J gene is TRBJ1-4, the V gene TRBV7-9, with 8 bases that match TRBD1. The V and J ends lost 5 bases and 4 bases, in that order; junction bases with no gene match: 12. The CDR3 is 17 amino acids. Germline V CDR1 and CDR2: SEHNR, FQNEAQ (reference sequence). Here the CDR3 DNA reads TGTGCCAGCAGCCGGACGGACAGGGAGGATGGTAATGAAAAACTGTTTTTT. It codes for CASSRTDREDGNEKLFF. Together with reference TRBV7-9 and TRBJ1-4, the CDR3 gives the full variable domain: DTGVSQNPRHKITKRGQNVTFRCDPISEHNRLYWYRQTLGQGPEFLTYFQNEAQLEKSRLLSDRFSAERPKGSFSTLEIQRTEQGDSAMYLCASSRTDREDGNEKLFFGSGTQLSVL.

This chain uses TRBV29-1 with TRBJ2-5; possible D gene TRBD2, 6 bases. The CDR3 totals 15 residues. The ends were cut back, 6 bases at V and 3 bases at J, with 20 bases in the middle. Germline CDR1 and CDR2: SQVTM and ANQGSEA. The CDR3 reads CSVYGLAAIEETQYF. CDR3 in DNA: TGCAGCGTCTATGGGTTAGCGGCGATTGAAGAGACCCAGTACTTC.

This chain connects TRBV7-2 to TRBJ1-1; 7 nucleotides match TRBD1. Trimming took 4 bases from V and 7 from J; bases not matched to a gene: 12. Germline V lookup: CDR1 SGHTA, CDR2 FQGNSA. The CDR3 has 15 amino acids. CDR3 nucleotide sequence: TGTGCCAGCAGCTCCCAGACAGGGCGGGTTGATGAAGCTTTCTTT. Translating it yields CASSSQTGRVDEAFF.

There are a few counts of this clone. The chain couples TRBV2 to TRBJ1-4, with 7 bases that match TRBD1. The V segment lost 6 bases and the J segment 8 bases; nucleotides outside the gene matches: 9. Germline lookup yields CDR1 SNHLY and CDR2 FYNNEI. This CDR3 region has 14 residues. The CDR3 DNA sequence: TGTGCCAGCAGCCCACGGACAGGATACGAAAAACTGTTTTTT. It translates to CASSPRTGYEKLFF.

The chain uses TRBV5-1 and TRBJ2-4; 11 positions match TRBD1. The CDR3 extends over 17 amino acids. Germline CDR1 is SGHRS and CDR2 is YFSETQ. J lost 3 bases, V lost 4 bases, and 9 bases had no gene match. The CDR3 nucleotides read TGCGCCAGCAGCCCCTGGACAGGGGGCGCGGGCAAAAACATTCAGTACTTC. Amino acids: CASSPWTGGAGKNIQYF.

CDR3 loop: CSVTGTSGVTFYEQYF. Here the CDR3 DNA reads TGCAGCGTCACCGGGACTAGCGGGGTTACTTTCTACGAGCAGTACTTC. The chain is built from TRBV29-1 and TRBJ2-7, with 13 bases lining up with TRBD2. This CDR3 has 16 amino acids. From germline, CDR1 is SQVTM and CDR2 ANQGSEA. With V trimmed by 6 bases and J by 3 bases, 11 bases remained unmatched.

This clone was seen more than once but under ten times. This chain joins TRBV5-1 and TRBJ2-2; 7 nucleotides match TRBD2. Germline lookup yields CDR1 SGHRS and CDR2 YFSETQ. Germline trimming cut 5 bases from V and 1 base from J; bases unmatched to any gene: 5. The CDR3 spans 15 residues. CDR3: CASSISGVNTGELFF. The CDR3 bases are TGCGCCAGCAGTATCAGCGGGGTGAACACCGGGGAGCTGTTTTTT.

This chain joins TRBV9 and TRBJ1-4; 8 bases line up with TRBD1. V shed 0 bases and J 8 bases; nucleotides not matched to a gene: 6. The CDR3 runs 15 residues. Germline V gene sequence: CDR1 SGDLS, CDR2 YYNGEE. The CDR3 region is CASSVVDRVGEKLFF. Here the CDR3 DNA reads TGTGCCAGCAGCGTAGTGGACAGGGTTGGCGAAAAACTGTTTTTT.

CDR3 sequence: CASSFSLYEQYF. In DNA, the CDR3 is TGTGCCAGCAGCTTTTCCCTCTACGAGCAGTACTTC. This sequence joins TRBV11-2 and TRBJ2-7; D call uncertain. The CDR3 has 12 residues. V lost 3 bases, J lost 3 bases, and 6 bases lay in between. Germline values: CDR1 SGHAT, CDR2 FQNNGV. The full variable domain, with the rest looked up from reference TRBV11-2 and TRBJ2-7, is EAGVAQSPRYKIIEKRQSVAFWCNPISGHATLYWYQQILGQGPKLLIQFQNNGVVDDSQLPKDRFSAERLKGVDSTLKIQPAKLEDSAVYLCASSFSLYEQYFGPGTRLTVT.

V usage is TRBV18 and J usage is TRBJ2-1, with 7 bases lining up with TRBD1. The CDR3 consists of 16 residues. V shed 5 bases and J 7 bases; nucleotides not matched to a gene: 14. Germline values: CDR1 KGHSH, CDR2 LQKENI. CDR3 amino acids: CASSEGQQRLRNEQFF. The CDR3 coding sequence is TGTGCCAGCTCAGAGGGACAGCAACGTTTGAGGAATGAGCAGTTCTTC.

This chain joins TRBV9 and TRBJ1-1; D gene uncertain. Trimming shortened V by 1 base and J by 1 base, and 5 bases separated the two germline ends. CDR3 length equals 13 residues. From germline, CDR1 is SGDLS and CDR2 YYNGEE. CDR3 bases: TGTGCCAGCAGCGTATACAGGAACACTGAAGCTTTCTTT. This sequence encodes CASSVYRNTEAFF.

The rearrangement uses TRBV5-4 and TRBJ2-3; 7 bases map to TRBD2. V shed 1 base, J shed 0 bases, and the junction held 14 bases outside the gene matches. The V gene's germline CDR1 is SGHNT and CDR2 YYREEE (reference sequence). The CDR3 has 19 amino acids. The CDR3 sequence is CASSLSGSEASGSTDTQYF. CDR3 nucleotide sequence: TGTGCCAGCAGCTTGAGTGGATCGGAGGCTAGCGGTAGCACAGATACGCAGTATTTT.

The chain recombines TRBV5-4 with TRBJ2-3; D remains ambiguous. Germline values: CDR1 SGHNT, CDR2 YYREEE (reference sequence). Trimming took 6 bases from V and 0 from J, leaving 11 bases between them. The CDR3 is 14 residues long. The CDR3 bases are TGTGCCAGCACCCCATCGGGTAGCACAGATACGCAGTATTTT. Amino acids: CASTPSGSTDTQYF. The complete variable domain, with remaining parts taken from reference TRBV5-4 and TRBJ2-3, reads ETGVTQSPTHLIKTRGQQVTLRCSSQSGHNTVSWYQQALGQGPQFIFQYYREEENGRGNFPPRFSGLQFPNYSSELNVNALELDDSALYLCASTPSGSTDTQYFGPGTRLTVL.

The CDR3 bases are TGTGCCGCCTGGGGGGGGGCGGGGGAGGTTGTAGATACGCAGTATTTT. It is translated as CAAWGGAGEVVDTQYF. The rearrangement joins TRBV7-6 to TRBJ2-3; D possibly corresponds to TRBD2 (7 bases). The CDR3 has 16 amino acids. The germline CDR1 and CDR2 sequences are SGHVS and FNYEAQ. V gave up 11 bases and J gave up 5 bases, with 26 bases separating them.

The table lists this clone with a few counts. V gene TRBV10-2 combines with J gene TRBJ2-3, with D tentatively TRBD2 (7 bases). Trimming shortened V by 7 bases and J by 0 bases, and 11 bases separated the two germline ends. The CDR3 contains 14 residues. Germline assignment: CDR1 WSHSY and CDR2 SAAADI. The CDR3 region has the DNA TGCGCCAGCAAGGGGGGACTAAGCACAGATACGCAGTATTTT. Translating it yields CASKGGLSTDTQYF.

The rearrangement links TRBV5-1 to TRBJ2-5; 8 nucleotides align to TRBD2. V was pared by 2 bases and J by 1 base, with 4 bases of the junction left unmatched. Germline CDR1 SGHRS, CDR2 YFSETQ. This CDR3 is built from 15 residues. The CDR3 DNA sequence: TGCGCCAGCAGCTTCCAGGCGGGGGGCCAAGAGACCCAGTACTTC. Translation gives CASSFQAGGQETQYF.

This clone was observed once. J is TRBJ2-2 and V is TRBV4-1; 9 bases match TRBD2. Trimming at V came to 1 base and at J to 6 bases, leaving 12 bases not matched to a gene. The CDR3 is 18 residues long. Looked up from germline, CDR1 is MGHRA and CDR2 is YSYEKL. The CDR3 bases are TGCGCCAGCAGCCAAGGAGGTCGGCGGGGGGGCTGGTCCGGGGAGCTGTTTTTT. Its protein is CASSQGGRRGGWSGELFF.

CDR3 residues: CASSQTGSYEQYF. For the CDR3, the DNA is TGTGCCAGCAGTCAGACAGGCTCCTACGAGCAGTACTTC. The chain has TRBV2 and TRBJ2-7, with D possibly TRBD1 on 6 matching bases. Germline V gives CDR1 SNHLY, CDR2 FYNNEI. The CDR3 totals 13 residues. The V end lost 5 bases, the J end lost 0 bases, and 8 bases lay between the germline ends.

This clone has a single count. J is TRBJ2-5 and V is TRBV28; maybe TRBD2 (6 bases). Germline V gene lookup returns CDR1 MDHEN and CDR2 SYDVKM. This CDR3 has 15 amino acids. Trimming removed 2 bases from V and 5 bases from J, with 15 bases in between. The CDR3 nucleotides are TGTGCCAGCAGTTTAGTGGAGTATGGGGGGGAGACCCAGTACTTC. Encoded protein: CASSLVEYGGETQYF.

This clone was counted once. The chain recombines TRBV5-1 with TRBJ1-4; D gene ambiguous. CDR3 length equals 15 residues. Germline CDR1 is SGHRS and CDR2 is YFSETQ. Trimming stripped 0 bases from V and 0 bases from J, with 6 bases between. The CDR3 sequence: CASSLDPATNEKLFF. CDR3 DNA: TGCGCCAGCAGCTTGGACCCAGCAACTAATGAAAAACTGTTTTTT.

This chain links TRBV7-2 with TRBJ2-2; TRBD1 might be the D (6 bases). Trimming left V 2 bases short and J 4 bases short, with 17 bases between. The germline V gene encodes CDR1 SGHTA and CDR2 FQGNSA. The CDR3 length is 17 residues. CDR3 sequence reads: CASSLPPGQRFTGELFF. The DNA for the CDR3 is TGTGCCAGCAGCTTACCCCCCGGACAGAGATTCACCGGGGAGCTGTTTTTT.

This clone showed up just once. The chain recombines TRBV9 with TRBJ1-4; 7 nucleotides line up with TRBD1. Losses at the gene ends were 0 bases for V and 2 bases for J; bases not matched to a gene: 4. The germline gives CDR1 SGDLS, CDR2 YYNGEE. This CDR3 region has 16 residues. Here the CDR3 reads CASSVDKGATNEKLFF. The CDR3 region has the DNA TGTGCCAGCAGCGTAGACAAGGGGGCCACTAATGAAAAACTGTTTTTT.

The rearrangement joins TRBV7-8 to TRBJ2-2; maybe TRBD2 (7 bases). Trimming took off 5 bases at V and 4 bases at J, with 17 bases between the two ends. This CDR3 is 16 amino acids long. CDR1 is SGHVS, CDR2 FQNEAQ, per germline. CDR3 region: CASSREGGGPTGELFF. The CDR3 nucleotides read TGTGCCAGCAGCCGCGAAGGCGGGGGCCCCACCGGGGAGCTGTTTTTT.

V usage is TRBV5-6 and J usage is TRBJ2-5, with 11 nucleotides matching TRBD1. J lost 5 bases, V lost 4 bases, and 7 bases had no gene match. This CDR3 is built from 15 residues. Germline loops: CDR1 SGHDT, CDR2 YYEEEE. The CDR3 sequence: CASSPGQGALETQYF. CDR3 coding DNA: TGTGCCAGCAGCCCCGGACAGGGGGCGCTTGAGACCCAGTACTTC.

The J gene is TRBJ2-1, the V gene TRBV4-3; 8 bases agree with TRBD2. Germline V lookup: CDR1 LGHNA, CDR2 YSLEER. The trim removed 2 bases at V and 5 bases at J, leaving 2 bases unmatched. This CDR3 has 14 amino acids. CDR3 loop: CASSQSSGDNEQFF. The CDR3 nucleotides are TGCGCCAGCAGCCAAAGTAGCGGGGACAATGAGCAGTTCTTC.